This TCR beta chain was recovered during a study of shared clonotypes between healthy human individuals. Study-level findings and limits: Shared clonotypes across all four donors exceeded non-shared ones in generation probability.

This clone was seen more than once but under ten times. Antigen specificity is unknown. Clones were read by immunoSEQ multiplex PCR, and TCRdb kept only the in-frame ones, dropping some. The table shows under 750,000 clones, with approximately 72% occurring only once. This TCR came from a woman aged 25-40 years in good health. The source material was memory CD4+ T cells sorted from blood. Stated subset: CD45RA-negative fraction.

This CDR3 is CASSRAGDGTDTQYF. The CDR3 DNA reads as TGTGCCAGCAGCCGGGCGGGAGATGGGACAGATACGCAGTATTTT. This chain connects TRBV28 to TRBJ2-3; TRBD2 matches 7 bases. Germline lookup yields CDR1 MDHEN and CDR2 SYDVKM. V lost 6 bases, J lost 3 bases, and 9 bases stayed unmatched. The CDR3 spans 15 residues.